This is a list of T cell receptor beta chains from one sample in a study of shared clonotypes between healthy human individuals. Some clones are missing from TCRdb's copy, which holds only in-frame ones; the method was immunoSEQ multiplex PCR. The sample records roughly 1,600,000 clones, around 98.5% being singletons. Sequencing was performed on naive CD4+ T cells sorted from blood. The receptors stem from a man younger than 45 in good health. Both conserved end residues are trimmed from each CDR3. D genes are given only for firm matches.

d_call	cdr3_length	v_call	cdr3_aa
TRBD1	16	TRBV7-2	ASSLAGFRGQSNQPQH
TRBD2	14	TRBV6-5	ASSYKRLAGGYEQY
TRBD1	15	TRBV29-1	SVGGPQGGTAVYGYT
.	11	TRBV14	ASSQGQVETQY
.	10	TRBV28	ASSFRGNTIY
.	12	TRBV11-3	ASSLGAGSYEQY
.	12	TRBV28	ASSFKVQVYEQY
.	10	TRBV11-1	ASSLNRAKQY
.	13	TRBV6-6	ASSYGQGLLGEQY
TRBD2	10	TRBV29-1	SVLGGNYEQY
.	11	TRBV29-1	SVAPIFQETQY
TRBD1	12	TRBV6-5	ASRGTGDSYEQY
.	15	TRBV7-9	ASSLSTGLRVTDTQY